Listed here are 17 T cell receptor beta chains from one sample, sequenced in a study of blood T cell repertoires in COVID-19. Only in-frame clones appear in the TCRdb table, and some are missing; sequencing was by immunoSEQ multiplex PCR. Seen here are about 87,000 clones, 75% observed once, and the top ten hold about 4.2%. The material sequenced was peripheral blood. These TCRs come from a woman aged 50 to 60 with acute or convalescent COVID-19.

This clone was detected once. The chain joins TRBV28 to TRBJ1-1; 7 nucleotides line up with TRBD1. This CDR3 has 12 residues. CDR1 MDHEN and CDR2 SYDVKM come from the germline V gene. V trimming: 4 bases; J trimming: 4 bases; junction bases outside the gene matches: 0. The CDR3 is CASSYRGTEAFF. CDR3 sequence (DNA): TGTGCCAGCAGTTACAGGGGCACTGAAGCTTTCTTT.

This clone was picked up many times. The chain has TRBV19 and TRBJ1-1, with 8 bases that match TRBD1. J gave up 1 base and V 7 bases, and 5 bases lay outside the gene matches. The CDR3 runs to 14 residues. CDR1 is LNHDA and CDR2 is SQIVND in the germline V gene (reference sequence). CDR3 nucleotide sequence: TGTGCCAGTAAGCCGGGGACAGGGAACACTGAAGCTTTCTTT. The encoded protein is CASKPGTGNTEAFF.

In this sample, this clone turned up once. The chain combines TRBV7-8 with TRBJ2-2; TRBD2 matches at 10 bases. After removal of 2 bases from V and 3 bases from J, the junction contained 9 bases not matched to a gene. The CDR3 spans 18 residues. From germline, CDR1 is SGHVS and CDR2 FQNEAQ. The CDR3 DNA reads TGTGCCAGCAGCTTACAAGCGGGGGGGCCCTCCGACACCGGGGAGCTGTTTTTT. This encodes CASSLQAGGPSDTGELFF.

V usage is TRBV19 and J usage is TRBJ1-3; no firm D call. The CDR3 is 15 residues long. CDR1 LNHDA and CDR2 SQIVND come from the germline V gene (reference sequence). Trimming pared 3 bases from V and 0 bases from J, leaving 9 bases between. The chain's CDR3 is CASSIEMVSGNTIYF. DNA of the CDR3: TGTGCCAGTAGTATTGAGATGGTCTCTGGAAACACCATATATTTT. The full variable domain, rest sourced from reference TRBV19 and TRBJ1-3, is DGGITQSPKYLFRKEGQNVTLSCEQNLNHDAMYWYRQDPGQGLRLIYYSQIVNDFQKGDIAEGYSVSREKKESFPLTVTSAQKNPTAFYLCASSIEMVSGNTIYFGEGSWLTVV.

V usage is TRBV5-8 and J usage is TRBJ2-2; D uncertain. The V gene's germline CDR1 is SGHTS and CDR2 YDEGEE. The CDR3 extends over 14 amino acids. The ends were cut back, 0 bases at V and 5 bases at J, with 8 bases in the middle. The CDR3: CASSLGLSTGELFF. The CDR3 coding sequence is TGTGCCAGCAGCTTGGGACTTAGTACCGGGGAGCTGTTTTTT.

This rearrangement joins TRBV20-1 to TRBJ1-2; D uncertain. The CDR3 loop spans 13 amino acids. Trimming shortened V by 3 bases and J by 1 base, and 9 bases separated the two germline ends. Germline CDR1 is DFQATT and CDR2 is SNEGSKA (reference sequence). In DNA, the CDR3 is TGCAGTGCTAGTCACGGGGATAACTATGGCTACACCTTC. Translation gives CSASHGDNYGYTF.

The gene calls are TRBV4-1 and TRBJ2-5, with a possible D match to TRBD1 (5 bases). CDR1 is MGHRA, CDR2 YSYEKL, per germline. V was shortened by 1 base and J by 1 base, with 10 bases between the two germline ends. The CDR3 contains 15 residues. Here the CDR3 DNA reads TGCGCCAGCAGCCAAGTGGCGACAGCCCAAGAGACCCAGTACTTC. Encoded protein: CASSQVATAQETQYF.

This clone was observed a few times. This chain joins TRBV6-4 and TRBJ1-6; D perhaps matches TRBD1 (5 bases). Trimming stripped 3 bases from V and 9 bases from J, with 12 bases between. Germline V lookup: CDR1 MRHNA, CDR2 SNTAGT. The CDR3 totals 14 residues. DNA for the CDR3: TGTGCCAGCAGTGAAGGGATAAGGGGTTCACCCCTCCACTTT. Its protein is CASSEGIRGSPLHF.

The V and J genes are TRBV6-1 and TRBJ1-5, with D possibly being TRBD1 (5 bases). The germline CDR1 and CDR2 sequences are MNHNS and SASEGT. The CDR3 is 14 amino acids. Trimming pared 2 bases from V and 7 bases from J, leaving 12 bases between. As DNA, the CDR3 is TGTGCCAGCAGTGAAATCAGGGTAGGCCAGCCCCAGCATTTT. It is translated as CASSEIRVGQPQHF.

This chain joins TRBV7-9 and TRBJ1-6; D is uncertain. CDR1 and CDR2 (germline): SEHNR, FQNEAQ (reference sequence). V lost 8 bases and J lost 6, with 8 bases in between. The CDR3 extends over 12 amino acids. The CDR3 DNA is TGTGCCAGCGTGCGGATTAATTCACCCCTCCACTTT. It is translated as CASVRINSPLHF.

This clone has only one observation. The genes are TRBV11-2 and TRBJ2-3, with unresolved D. The germline V and J ends were trimmed by 4 bases and 4 bases, with 9 bases remaining between them. Germline V gives CDR1 SGHAT, CDR2 FQNNGV. The CDR3 totals 13 residues. This CDR3 reads CASSSSVADTQYF. In DNA, the CDR3 is TGTGCCAGCAGCTCCTCCGTCGCAGATACGCAGTATTTT.

The chain uses TRBV7-9 and TRBJ1-3; D gene unclear. CDR3 length equals 15 residues. V was pared by 2 bases and J by 0 bases, with 8 bases between. Germline V CDR1 and CDR2: SEHNR, FQNEAQ (reference sequence). The CDR3 nucleotides read TGTGCCAGCAGCTTAAGAGTCGACTCTGGAAACACCATATATTTT. Its translation is CASSLRVDSGNTIYF.

This clone was observed a few times. V and J are TRBV4-1 and TRBJ1-3; possible D gene TRBD1, 6 bases. Trimming shortened V by 0 bases and J by 4 bases, and 13 bases separated the two germline ends. Germline V gene lookup returns CDR1 MGHRA and CDR2 YSYEKL. The CDR3 has 16 residues. For the CDR3, the DNA is TGCGCCAGCAGCCAAGATCTCGGGACAAAAGGAAACACCATATATTTT. Encoded protein: CASSQDLGTKGNTIYF.

The chain links TRBV27 to TRBJ1-4, with a tentative D call TRBD1 (6 bases). The CDR3 loop spans 13 amino acids. V lost 6 bases and J lost 8, with 13 bases in between. Germline-derived CDR1 and CDR2 are MNHEY and SMNVEV (reference sequence). CDR3 residues: CASRTGRREKLFF. The DNA for the CDR3 is TGTGCCAGCAGAACAGGGCGGAGGGAAAAACTGTTTTTT.

The chain joins TRBV19 to TRBJ1-5; D is unclear. The germline V and J ends were trimmed by 1 base and 0 bases, with 7 bases remaining between them. The CDR3 has 15 residues. CDR1 LNHDA and CDR2 SQIVND come from the germline V gene (reference sequence). Here the CDR3 reads CASSIGRFSNQPQHF. As DNA, the CDR3 is TGTGCCAGTAGTATAGGTAGATTTAGCAATCAGCCCCAGCATTTT.

The chain combines TRBV9 with TRBJ2-3, with 7 bases aligning to TRBD1. Trimming removed 2 bases from V and 10 bases from J; junction bases left unmatched: 13. The CDR3 is made up of 15 amino acids. The germline gives CDR1 SGDLS, CDR2 YYNGEE. CDR3: CASSVGQDKGSAQYF. DNA of the CDR3: TGTGCCAGCAGCGTCGGACAGGACAAAGGATCGGCGCAGTATTTT.

This chain uses TRBV5-1 with TRBJ1-2; D is unclear. The CDR3 runs to 14 residues. The V and J ends lost 0 bases and 6 bases respectively, with 12 bases between them. CDR1 is SGHRS, CDR2 YFSETQ, per germline. The CDR3 sequence: CASSLETWRDGYTF. The CDR3 nucleotides read TGCGCCAGCAGCTTGGAAACATGGCGGGATGGCTACACCTTC.